This T cell receptor beta chain emerged from a study of blood T cell repertoires in COVID-19. Trimming took 0 bases from V and 5 from J; bases not matched to a gene: 4. The CDR3 contains 15 residues. From germline, CDR1 is MNHEY and CDR2 SVGAGI. TCRdb keeps only in-frame clones here, not all; method: immunoSEQ multiplex PCR. Of around 81,000 clones detected, 80% appear once; the ten largest clones hold more than 10%. This TCR came from a human donor in a cohort sampled during active COVID-19. The chain combines TRBV6-5 with TRBJ1-1; 9 bases map to TRBD1. Sequenced: peripheral blood. CDR3 sequence (DNA): TGTGCCAGCAGTTACTCATTGGGACAGGGAACTGAAGCTTTCTTT. It encodes CASSYSLGQGTEAFF.